This TCR beta chain was sequenced during a study of breast tumors, draining lymph nodes, adjacent tissues. This clonotype was counted only a few times. Its matching antigen is unknown. General study points: Compared with lymph nodes, tumors were less diverse; compared with nontumor tissue, more. Data fit most tumor T cells coming from lymph node, expanding in tumor.

Axillary draining lymph nodes of breast cancer patients supplied the node samples. This CDR3 region has 15 residues. Losses at the gene ends were 5 bases for V and 2 bases for J; bases not matched to a gene: 6. Germline-derived CDR1 and CDR2 are MNHEY and SVGAGI. TCRdb re-called the multiplex PCR reads with MiXCR, one entry per CDR3 protein. Of about 150,000 distinct CDR3 sequences in the sample, approximately 32% were seen once. This sequence joins TRBV6-5 and TRBJ1-1; 9 bases are a match to TRBD1. What was sequenced was axillary lymph node tissue. The sequence was collected from a female donor with breast cancer. Some clones in this sample may be carry-over from other donors' samples. CDR3 nucleotide sequence: TGTGCCAGCAGTAAACAGGGGGCCATAAACACTGAAGCTTTCTTT. It specifies CASSKQGAINTEAFF.